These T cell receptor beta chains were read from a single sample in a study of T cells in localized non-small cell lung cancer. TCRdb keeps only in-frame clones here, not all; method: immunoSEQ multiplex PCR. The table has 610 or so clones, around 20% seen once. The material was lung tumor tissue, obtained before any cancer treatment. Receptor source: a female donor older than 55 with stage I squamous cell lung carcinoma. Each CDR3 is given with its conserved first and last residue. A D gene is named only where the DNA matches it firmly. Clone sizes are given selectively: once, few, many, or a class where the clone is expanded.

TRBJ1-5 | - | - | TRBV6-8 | TGTGCCAGCAGCAACCGGGGGGTTTATAGCAATCAGCCCCAGCATTTT | CASSNRGVYSNQPQHF
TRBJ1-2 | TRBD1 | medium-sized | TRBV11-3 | TGTGCCAGCAGCTCAGACAGGGGGCGCGGCTATGGCTACACCTTC | CASSSDRGRGYGYTF
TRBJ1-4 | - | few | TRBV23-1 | TGCGCCAGCAGCACGTCACGGATTAATGAAAAACTGTTTTTT | CASSTSRINEKLFF
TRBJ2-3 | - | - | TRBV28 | TGTGCCAGCAGTTTAGCCAGGGGCACAGATACGCAGTATTTT | CASSLARGTDTQYF
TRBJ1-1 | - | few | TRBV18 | TGTGCCAGCTCACCAAATGCGGACAGACTTGCTGAAGCTTTCTTT | CASSPNADRLAEAFF
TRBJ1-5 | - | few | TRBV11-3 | TGTGCCAGCAGTTGGACAGATAGCAATCAGCCCCAGCATTTT | CASSWTDSNQPQHF
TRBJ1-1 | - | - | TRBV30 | TGTGCCTGGAGTGTAGGTATCTTGAACACTGAAGCTTTCTTT | CAWSVGILNTEAFF
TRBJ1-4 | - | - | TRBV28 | TGTGCCACCACCGACCCCGAGGGGTTGGGAGAAAAACTGTTTTTT | CATTDPEGLGEKLFF
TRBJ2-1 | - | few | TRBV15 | TGTGCCACCAGCAGAGATAGGGGGATCGGCTACAATGAGCAGTTCTTC | CATSRDRGIGYNEQFF
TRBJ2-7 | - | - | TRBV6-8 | TGTGCCAGCACCACCACCACGGGAGCGGTTCCCCCCTACGAGCAGTACTTC | CASTTTTGAVPPYEQYF
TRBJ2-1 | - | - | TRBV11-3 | TGTGCCAGCAGCTTAGGGACGTTTCGCTCCTACAATGAGCAGTTCTTC | CASSLGTFRSYNEQFF
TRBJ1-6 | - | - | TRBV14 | TGTGCCAGCAGCCAATATCAGGGAGCACCCCTCCACTTT | CASSQYQGAPLHF
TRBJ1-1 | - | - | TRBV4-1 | TGCGCCAGCAGCCAACAGGGCCTGAACACTGAAGCTTTCTTT | CASSQQGLNTEAFF
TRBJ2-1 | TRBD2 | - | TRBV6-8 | TGTGCCACCTTGGGGGGGAGTTACAATGAGCAGTTCTTC | CATLGGSYNEQFF
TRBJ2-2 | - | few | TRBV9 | TGTGCCAGCAGCTCAAGAGGTCCCGGGGAGCTGTTTTTT | CASSSRGPGELFF
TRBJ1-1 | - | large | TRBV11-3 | TGTGCCAGCAGCCTACAGGGATCGGGGAGCACTGAAGCTTTCTTT | CASSLQGSGSTEAFF
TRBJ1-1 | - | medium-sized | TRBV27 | TGTGCCAGCAGTTTAAGGCAGAACACTGAAGCTTTCTTT | CASSLRQNTEAFF
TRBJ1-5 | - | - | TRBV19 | TGTGCCAGTAGTTCAGACACACGGGGGCGCTTATATAGCAATCAGCCCCAGCATTTT | CASSSDTRGRLYSNQPQHF
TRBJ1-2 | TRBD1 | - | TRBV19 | TGTGCCAGTAGTAACCGGGACAGGGACTGGGGCTACACCTTC | CASSNRDRDWGYTF
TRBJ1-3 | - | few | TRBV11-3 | TGTGCCAGCAGCTTAGGGCAGACCGGAAACACCATATATTTT | CASSLGQTGNTIYF
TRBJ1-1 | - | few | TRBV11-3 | TGTGCCAGCAGCCAGAGGGGGGGCAGGCACACTGAAGCTTTCTTT | CASSQRGGRHTEAFF
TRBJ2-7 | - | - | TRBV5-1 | TGCGCCAGCAGCTTTCAGGGCGTTAGCGACGAGCAGTACTTC | CASSFQGVSDEQYF
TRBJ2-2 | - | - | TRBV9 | TGTGCCAGCAGCGTAGTGGGGAGCCCAAGGGAGCTGTTTTTT | CASSVVGSPRELFF
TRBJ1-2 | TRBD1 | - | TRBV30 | TGTGCCTGGAGTGCGGGACAGGGGTTCAATGGCTACACCTTC | CAWSAGQGFNGYTF
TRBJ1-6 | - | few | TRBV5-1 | TGCGCCAGCAGCTTGGGGCGCGCGGGTTCACCCCTCCACTTT | CASSLGRAGSPLHF
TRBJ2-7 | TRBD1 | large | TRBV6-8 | TGTGCCAGCAGCCGGGGACAGGGGAGGTACGAGCAGTACTTC | CASSRGQGRYEQYF
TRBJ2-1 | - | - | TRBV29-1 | TGCAGCGTTTTAACCCTAGGGAATGAGCAGTTCTTC | CSVLTLGNEQFF
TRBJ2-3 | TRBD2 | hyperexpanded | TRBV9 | TGTGCCAGCAGCGACGGCGGGAGGGCCTTTACAGATACGCAGTATTTT | CASSDGGRAFTDTQYF
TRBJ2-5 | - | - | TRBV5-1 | TGCGCCAGCAGCTTGGGGACCCGGGCCTATCAAGAGACCCAGTACTTC | CASSLGTRAYQETQYF
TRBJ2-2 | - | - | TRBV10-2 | TGCGCCAGCAGCCCTCGCTACGCGGGCGACACCGGGGAGCTGTTTTTT | CASSPRYAGDTGELFF
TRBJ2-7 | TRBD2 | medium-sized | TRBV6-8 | TGTGCCAGCAGTCCCCTTAGCGGGCCCTCCTCCTACGAGCAGTACTTC | CASSPLSGPSSYEQYF
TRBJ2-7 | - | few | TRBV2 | TGTGCCACCAGCGGCAGAAGGGGATCCGAGCAGTACTTC | CATSGRRGSEQYF
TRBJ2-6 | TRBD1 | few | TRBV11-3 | TGTGCCAGCAGCCCATTTCCCCCGGGACAGAGATACTCTGGGGCCAACGTCCTGACTTTC | CASSPFPPGQRYSGANVLTF
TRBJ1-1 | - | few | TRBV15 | TGTGCCACCAGCGGCGGTGGGGGCTCCGGCACTGAAGCTTTCTTT | CATSGGGGSGTEAFF
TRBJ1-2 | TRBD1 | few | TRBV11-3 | TGTGCCAGCAGCTTAACAGCAGGGGGCGGCTATGGCTACACCTTC | CASSLTAGGGYGYTF
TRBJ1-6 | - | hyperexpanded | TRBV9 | TGTGCCAGCAGCGTAGGACTGGGCGCAGGTTCACCCCTCCACTTT | CASSVGLGAGSPLHF
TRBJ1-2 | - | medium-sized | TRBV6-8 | TGTGCCAGCACTAGAGACAAGAGCTATGGCTACACCTTC | CASTRDKSYGYTF
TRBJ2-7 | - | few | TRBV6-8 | TGTGCCAGCACCCTGGGACGAAGGGGGTACGAGCAGTACTTC | CASTLGRRGYEQYF
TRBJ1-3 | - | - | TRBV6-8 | TGTGCCAGCAGTTCCAAAAGACAGGTCACCTCTGGAAACACCATATATTTT | CASSSKRQVTSGNTIYF
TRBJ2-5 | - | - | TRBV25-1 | TGTGCCAGCAGTGTGCCTGGGGAGACCCAGTACTTC | CASSVPGETQYF
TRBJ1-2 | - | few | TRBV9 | TGTGCCAGCAGCGTAGGGTCGGGGTCATCCCCCCATGGCTACACCTTC | CASSVGSGSSPHGYTF
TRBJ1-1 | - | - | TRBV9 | TGTGCCAGCAGCCTTGCCCTTGGCACTGAAGCTTTCTTT | CASSLALGTEAFF
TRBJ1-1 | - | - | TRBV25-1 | TGTGCCAGCAGTGAATGGGGGGAGAACACTGAAGCTTTCTTT | CASSEWGENTEAFF
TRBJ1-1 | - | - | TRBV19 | TGTGCCAGTAGTGCGACTCAGGTGGGAGAAGCTTTCTTT | CASSATQVGEAFF
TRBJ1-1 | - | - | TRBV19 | TGTGCCAGTAGTGATCAGGGGATGAACACTGAAGCTTTCTTT | CASSDQGMNTEAFF